Listed here is a single T cell receptor (beta chain). Its antigen is not known. The time point is: persistent/refractory GD, antithyroid drugs over 5 years with positive TRAb. The TCR library was prepared using RNA isolated from PBMCs. Patients met American Thyroid Association criteria for Graves' disease. This sample is part of a study of regulatory T cells in long-lasting Graves disease. Study-wide results and limits: Under persistent disease, TRBV28, TRBJ1-2 and TRBJ2-5 were used preferentially. Analysis covered peripheral blood alone, not thyroid tissue.

The germline V gene encodes CDR1 GTSNPN and CDR2 SVGIG (reference sequence). Unmatched junction bases numbered 9, after V lost 5 bases and J lost 1 base. The CDR3 extends over 15 amino acids. Building of the TCR beta libraries involved iRepertoire HTBI primers and Arm-PCR of CDR3 regions. MiXCR, applied by TCRdb to the multiplex PCR reads, yields one record per CDR3 protein. The sample has a few hundred thousand distinct CDR3 sequences, less than 25% seen once; the top ten hold about a quarter. The receptor was derived from a female donor with Graves disease. The material sequenced was peripheral blood mononuclear cells (PBMCs), taken when the disease was refractory, from a patient treated with antithyroid drugs. This rearrangement joins TRBV30 to TRBJ2-7; 9 nucleotides line up with TRBD1. The CDR3 region has the DNA TGTGCCTGGCGCCCCCCCGGGACAGGGTCCTACGAGCAGTACTTC. Protein: CAWRPPGTGSYEQYF.